The present entry profiles one T cell receptor beta chain with its context. These data are taken from a study of Ad26.COV2.S vaccination and SARS-CoV-2 variants. The CDR3 consists of 16 residues. Germline trimming cut 1 base from V and 4 bases from J; bases unmatched to any gene: 3. Germline-derived CDR1 and CDR2 are SGHRS and YFSETQ. The repertoire was sequenced with immunoSEQ multiplex PCR; TCRdb's copy has only in-frame clones and lacks some. The table records 300,000 to 350,000 clones, about 88% of them present only once. Treatment meaning: around 19 received Ad26.COV2.S at low or high dose, single or two shots; about 5 received placebo; per-sample allocation not given. Day 63 following the first vaccine or placebo injection was when the samples were taken.

The receptor was isolated from a person aged 18-60 years who received the Ad26.COV2.S COVID-19 vaccine or a placebo. This chain connects TRBV5-1 to TRBJ2-2; 11 nucleotides line up with TRBD2. Sequencing used peripheral blood, obtained in a trial of Ad26.COV2.S vaccine versus placebo. CDR3 loop: CASSLLSGRGTGELFF. The CDR3 DNA follows: TGCGCCAGCAGCTTGCTTAGCGGGAGGGGCACCGGGGAGCTGTTTTTT.